The 14 T cell receptor beta chains listed next were all sequenced from one sample in a study of blood T cell repertoires in COVID-19. The protocol was immunoSEQ multiplex PCR, while the TCRdb copy is restricted to in-frame clones and leaves out a portion. The table has about 260,000 clones, around 86% seen once. Sequenced material: peripheral blood. All receptors derive from a woman between 40 and 50 years old who had recovered from COVID-19.

The chain employs TRBV12-3 or TRBV12-4 and TRBJ2-1; TRBD2 is a possible D gene (5 bases). Trimming removed 5 bases from V and 9 bases from J, with 14 bases in between. The CDR3 loop spans 13 amino acids. The CDR3 nucleotides are TGTGCCAGCAGTCCCCCCCGCCGGGGTGAGCAGTTCTTC. This translates into CASSPPRRGEQFF.

The chain employs TRBV6-5 and TRBJ1-6; 10 nucleotides agree with TRBD1. Per the germline V gene, CDR1 is MNHEY and CDR2 is SVGAGI. This CDR3 is 15 amino acids long. After removal of 8 bases from V and 7 bases from J, the junction contained 8 bases not matched to a gene. The CDR3 region is CASGGRTGGNSPLHF. The CDR3 DNA reads as TGTGCCAGCGGAGGAAGGACAGGGGGAAATTCACCCCTCCACTTT.

V usage is TRBV3-1 (or the pseudogene TRBV3-2) and J usage is TRBJ2-6; D gene ambiguous. The CDR3 length is 17 residues. Germline CDR1 reads LGHDT; CDR2 reads YNNKEL (reference sequence). With 5 bases removed from V and 0 bases from J, the gap between germline ends came to 14 bases. DNA for the CDR3: TGTGCCAGCAGCTTAGCAACTTTTTTCTCTGGGGCCAACGTCCTGACTTTC. This translates into CASSLATFFSGANVLTF.

In this sample, this clone turned up once. The chain carries TRBV5-1 and TRBJ2-4; 8 bases map to TRBD2. Germline-derived CDR1 and CDR2 are SGHRS and YFSETQ. The CDR3 spans 16 residues. V lost 2 bases, J lost 7 bases, and 11 bases stayed unmatched. The CDR3 DNA reads as TGCGCCAGCAGCTTTACCGGAGCGGGGGAGGTGAACATTCAGTACTTC. The encoded protein is CASSFTGAGEVNIQYF.

This chain joins TRBV6-5 and TRBJ1-4; 7 nucleotides match TRBD1. CDR1 MNHEY and CDR2 SVGAGI come from the germline V gene. V dropped 8 bases and J dropped 1; count of bases not matched to a gene: 4. This CDR3 has 14 residues. The chain's CDR3 is CASGQEGTNEKLFF. CDR3 nucleotide sequence: TGTGCCAGCGGACAGGAGGGAACTAATGAAAAACTGTTTTTT.

The chain has TRBV5-7 and TRBJ1-6; TRBD1 matches 9 bases. TRBV5-7 is an ORF, and what it does is uncertain. The CDR3 covers 17 residues. V was clipped by 4 bases and J by 2 bases; unmatched bases: 7. The CDR3, as DNA: TGTGCCAGCAGCCATCGGACAGGGGTTGCCTATAATTCACCCCTCCACTTT. Encoded protein: CASSHRTGVAYNSPLHF.

Comments on this clone: The junction does not match germline at one end; this may be a read error. The chain is built from TRBV18 and TRBJ1-6; D perhaps matches TRBD1 (6 bases). Germline V gene lookup returns CDR1 KGHSH and CDR2 LQKENI. This CDR3 is built from 16 residues. The CDR3 nucleotides are TGTGCCAGCTCCCCACGATCCAACAGGGCGGATTCACCCCTCCACTTT. Its translation is CASSPRSNRADSPLHF.

CDR3 in DNA: TGTGCCAGCAGTTCCCCGGCGGGGACGTGGAATTCACCCCTCCACTTT. Translating gives CASSSPAGTWNSPLHF. The V call is TRBV28, the J call TRBJ1-6, with D perhaps matching TRBD1 (5 bases). Germline V gives CDR1 MDHEN, CDR2 SYDVKM. Trimming removed 4 bases from V and 7 bases from J, with 17 bases in between. The CDR3 is 16 residues long.

This chain links TRBV2 with TRBJ1-2, with D unclear. The CDR3 loop spans 16 amino acids. In germline, CDR1 is SNHLY, CDR2 FYNNEI. Trimming removed 4 bases from V and 8 bases from J, with 23 bases in between. This CDR3 reads CASSVAGSAGSWGYTF. The DNA of the CDR3 is TGTGCCAGCAGTGTTGCCGGCTCGGCGGGGTCCTGGGGCTACACCTTC.

The chain links TRBV9 to TRBJ1-4; no definite D call. Trimming shortened V by 4 bases and J by 0 bases, and 13 bases separated the two germline ends. The CDR3 has 16 amino acids. Germline V gene sequence: CDR1 SGDLS, CDR2 YYNGEE. The CDR3 bases are TGTGCCAGCAGCCGTAGCGCCGACACAACTAATGAAAAACTGTTTTTT. Amino acids: CASSRSADTTNEKLFF.

This clone was picked up a small number of times. This chain connects TRBV5-8 to TRBJ2-5; 14 bases agree with TRBD2. Looked up from germline, CDR1 is SGHTS and CDR2 is YDEGEE. The CDR3 has 17 residues. J gave up 3 bases and V 4 bases, and 8 bases lay outside the gene matches. The CDR3, as DNA: TGTGCCAGCAGCCCAGGACAGGGACTAGCGGGGGAAGAGACCCAGTACTTC. Its protein product is CASSPGQGLAGEETQYF.

The chain joins TRBV5-1 to TRBJ2-3; TRBD2 matches at 9 bases. V shed 1 base, J shed 6 bases, and the junction held 9 bases outside the gene matches. Germline-derived CDR1 and CDR2 are SGHRS and YFSETQ. This CDR3 has 16 residues. Written as DNA, the CDR3 is TGCGCCAGCAGCTTGACTCGCGGGGGGGAGTGGGATACGCAGTATTTT. It translates to CASSLTRGGEWDTQYF.

This clone was detected many times. This sequence joins TRBV11-3 and TRBJ2-1; no clear D gene. The germline CDR1 and CDR2 sequences are SGHNT and YENEEA. The CDR3 sequence is 13 residues long. Trimming stripped 1 base from V and 9 bases from J, with 10 bases between. The CDR3 DNA sequence: TGTGCCAGCAGCTTAGGGGCAGGTGGTGAGCAGTTCTTC. Protein product: CASSLGAGGEQFF.

The chain has TRBV9 and TRBJ1-2; 8 positions match TRBD1. CDR1 and CDR2 from the germline V gene are SGDLS and YYNGEE. The CDR3 totals 14 residues. J gave up 3 bases and V 4 bases, and 5 bases lay outside the gene matches. DNA of the CDR3: TGTGCCAGCAGCCCAGGACAGGGTGACTATGGCTACACCTTC. This codes for CASSPGQGDYGYTF.